The 4 T cell receptor beta chains given below trace back to one sample, sequenced in a study of T cells after yellow fever vaccination. MiXCR, applied by TCRdb to the 5' RACE reads, yields one record per CDR3 protein. The repertoire consists of a few hundred thousand distinct CDR3 sequences, with about a sixth occurring once and the leading ten covering 15% to 20%. The sequencing used PBMCs, collected about 5 days after the first yellow fever vaccination. These receptors came from a man younger than 30 who received the YFV17D yellow fever vaccine.

The chain couples TRBV2 to TRBJ1-1; tentative D call: TRBD1 (5 bases). The CDR3 sequence is 13 residues long. V shed 3 bases and J shed 10 bases, with 15 bases lying between them. The germline V gene encodes CDR1 SNHLY and CDR2 FYNNEI. The DNA of the CDR3 is TGTGCCAGCAGTGAGAGGGGCCACCTTGGAGCTTTCTTT. It encodes CASSERGHLGAFF.

This clonotype was seen only a few times. V and J are TRBV5-1 and TRBJ2-2; weak D call: TRBD2 (5 bases). V was trimmed by 5 bases and J by 4 bases, leaving 9 bases between them. This CDR3 comprises 13 residues. Germline V CDR1 and CDR2: SGHRS, YFSETQ. The CDR3 region has the DNA TGCGCCAGCAGATTCCGGGGCACCGGGGAGCTGTTTTTT. This gives the protein CASRFRGTGELFF.

This clonotype has just a few counts. The chain is built from TRBV13 and TRBJ1-1; 7 bases are a match to TRBD1. V lost 5 bases and J lost 3; bases outside the gene matches: 9. CDR3 size: 15 residues. Per the germline V gene, CDR1 is PRHDT and CDR2 is FYEKMQ (reference sequence). The DNA for the CDR3 is TGTGCCAGCAGCGTCACACAGGGGTTAGACACTGAAGCTTTCTTT. Amino acids: CASSVTQGLDTEAFF.

The V call is TRBV6-1, the J call TRBJ1-1; unclear D gene. V lost 6 bases and J lost 3, with 17 bases in between. The CDR3 has 15 residues. CDR1 is MNHNS and CDR2 is SASEGT in the germline V gene. The DNA of the CDR3 is TGTGCCAGCAGGCCCAGAACAGACTGGGACACTGAAGCTTTCTTT. Its protein is CASRPRTDWDTEAFF.